This TCR beta chain was identified during a study of T cell responses to AZD1222 COVID-19 vaccine. Turning to the study itself: Timing groups of about 4 and about 12 weeks for second doses were pooled. General study points: Two doses of AZD1222 preceded a rise in Spike-specific TCR breadth and depth. Just a handful of AZD1222 recipients were seropositive at baseline.

This table comes from immunoSEQ multiplex PCR, and its TCRdb copy is limited to in-frame clones, with some not included. The repertoire has roughly 120,000 clones, roughly 88% of them found once; the top ten carry 9% to 9.5%. Details on this clone: No antigen is known for it.

The CDR3 runs 14 residues. Looked up from germline, CDR1 is SGHRS and CDR2 is YFSETQ. The V gene end was trimmed by 4 bases and the J gene end by 4 bases; junction bases not matched to a gene: 3. Sample: peripheral blood, taken on day 0 of AZD1222 vaccination. The source of this sequence is an adult in good health. J is TRBJ1-1 and V is TRBV5-1; 11 bases map to TRBD1. The CDR3 region is CASSTDRGLTEAFF. The CDR3 DNA is TGCGCCAGCAGCACGGACAGGGGGCTCACTGAAGCTTTCTTT. Full variable domain (rest looked up from reference TRBV5-1 and TRBJ1-1): KAGVTQTPRYLIKTRGQQVTLSCSPISGHRSVSWYQQTPGQGLQFLFEYFSETQRNKGNFPGRFSGRQFSNSRSEMNVSTLELGDSALYLCASSTDRGLTEAFFGQGTRLTVV.